These 12 T cell receptor beta chains came from one sample sequenced in a study of blood T cell repertoires in COVID-19. Libraries were prepared by immunoSEQ multiplex PCR; TCRdb keeps only in-frame clonotypes and omits some of them. The repertoire holds about 120,000 clones, with approximately 81% as singletons. Sequencing input: peripheral blood. The receptors derive from a woman of 80 years or more with acute or convalescent COVID-19.

This clone was observed a single time. V gene TRBV11-2 combines with J gene TRBJ1-4; 7 nucleotides align to TRBD1. The V segment lost 5 bases and the J segment 5 bases; nucleotides outside the gene matches: 8. This CDR3 spans 15 amino acids. Germline values: CDR1 SGHAT, CDR2 FQNNGV. The CDR3 DNA sequence: TGTGCCAGCAGCCCAAGGGGACAGCGGAATGAAAAACTGTTTTTT. Translation gives CASSPRGQRNEKLFF. Combining the CDR3 with reference TRBV11-2 and TRBJ1-4 gives the whole variable domain EAGVAQSPRYKIIEKRQSVAFWCNPISGHATLYWYQQILGQGPKLLIQFQNNGVVDDSQLPKDRFSAERLKGVDSTLKIQPAKLEDSAVYLCASSPRGQRNEKLFFGSGTQLSVL.

The DNA of the CDR3 is TGCAGCGTCGGGGACTGGGGAACCGGGGAGCTGTTTTTT. Translation gives CSVGDWGTGELFF. J is TRBJ2-2 and V is TRBV29-1; a possible D gene is TRBD2 (6 bases). Germline CDR1 and CDR2: SQVTM and ANQGSEA. Trimming cost V 6 bases and J 5 bases, with 13 bases left between them. The length of the CDR3 is 13 residues.

The chain employs TRBV5-5 and TRBJ2-5, with D possibly matching TRBD1 (6 bases). V lost 4 bases and J 5 bases, leaving 12 bases between the germline ends. The CDR3 sequence is 13 residues long. CDR1 is SGHKS, CDR2 YYEKEE, per germline (reference sequence). CDR3 coding DNA: TGTGCCAGCAGCATGGGGGCAGGGGAGACCCAGTACTTC. Translating gives CASSMGAGETQYF.

The rearrangement links TRBV18 to TRBJ2-2, with no clear D. Germline loops: CDR1 KGHSH, CDR2 LQKENI. This CDR3 comprises 14 residues. V lost 0 bases and J 5 bases, leaving 7 bases between the germline ends. CDR3 coding DNA: TGTGCCAGCTCACCACCGTCCGGTACCGGGGAGCTGTTTTTT. This translates into CASSPPSGTGELFF.

The chain has TRBV7-9 and TRBJ2-4; D unclear. The CDR3 consists of 14 residues. The germline V gene has CDR1 SEHNR and CDR2 FQNEAQ (reference sequence). V lost 0 bases and J lost 3, with 6 bases in between. The CDR3 DNA reads TGTGCCAGCAGCTTAGCGGGCCTCAAAAACATTCAGTACTTC. Its protein product is CASSLAGLKNIQYF.

The rearrangement links TRBV18 to TRBJ2-5, with TRBD2 identical over 14 bases. The V gene's germline CDR1 is KGHSH and CDR2 LQKENI. The CDR3 has 18 residues. Trimming cost V 3 bases and J 5 bases; bases outside gene matches: 11. DNA of the CDR3: TGTGCCAGCTCACCTCCTCCGGGACTAGCGGGAGTATGGGAGACCCAGTACTTC. It translates to CASSPPPGLAGVWETQYF.

This clone has just one count. The chain employs TRBV2 and TRBJ1-5; D unresolved. Germline loops: CDR1 SNHLY, CDR2 FYNNEI. V lost 1 base to trimming and J lost 4 bases, with 11 bases between them. This CDR3 has 15 amino acids. This chain's CDR3 is CASSEDHPQNQPQHF. DNA for the CDR3: TGTGCCAGCAGTGAAGATCATCCCCAGAATCAGCCCCAGCATTTT.

The chain couples TRBV29-1 to TRBJ2-1; 9 positions match TRBD1. The ends lost 6 bases at V and 0 bases at J; junction bases unmatched: 6. Germline lookup yields CDR1 SQVTM and CDR2 ANQGSEA. The CDR3 sequence is 15 residues long. For the CDR3, the DNA is TGCAGCGTCCCCACAGGGGGCCTCTCCTACAATGAGCAGTTCTTC. Its protein product is CSVPTGGLSYNEQFF.

The CDR3 DNA reads as TGTGCCTGGAGTGATGGTAGAGCGGGGGGGCTCGATACGCAGTATTTT. This sequence encodes CAWSDGRAGGLDTQYF. The chain is built from TRBV30 and TRBJ2-3; 10 bases map to TRBD2. The CDR3 runs to 16 residues. Germline V lookup: CDR1 GTSNPN, CDR2 SVGIG (reference sequence). The ends lost 1 base at V and 6 bases at J; junction bases unmatched: 10.

In its sample, this clone was seen once. The J gene is TRBJ2-1, the V gene TRBV5-4, with 7 bases identical to TRBD2. V lost 0 bases, J lost 0 bases, and 9 bases stayed unmatched. Looked up from germline, CDR1 is SGHNT and CDR2 is YYREEE (reference sequence). This CDR3 contains 18 residues. This chain's CDR3 is CASSLGGSSGFSYNEQFF. CDR3 DNA sequence: TGTGCCAGCAGCTTGGGGGGGTCTAGCGGATTCTCCTACAATGAGCAGTTCTTC.

The chain couples TRBV18 to TRBJ2-5, with TRBD1 as a possible D gene (6 bases). The CDR3 consists of 14 residues. Germline CDR1 and CDR2: KGHSH and LQKENI. V gave up 1 base and J gave up 5 bases, with 11 bases separating them. CDR3 in amino acids: CASSPLGQLETQYF. CDR3 in DNA: TGTGCCAGCTCACCACTAGGACAGCTTGAGACCCAGTACTTC. Full variable domain (rest looked up from reference TRBV18 and TRBJ2-5): NAGVMQNPRHLVRRRGQEARLRCSPMKGHSHVYWYRQLPEEGLKFMVYLQKENIIDESGMPKERFSAEFPKEGPSILRIQQVVRGDSAAYFCASSPLGQLETQYFGPGTRLLVL.

The chain combines TRBV7-2 with TRBJ2-1; D remains ambiguous. CDR3 length: 11 amino acids. The V end lost 5 bases, the J end lost 10 bases, and 9 bases lay between the germline ends. Germline V gives CDR1 SGHTA, CDR2 FQGNSA. The CDR3 protein is CASSAIEEQFF. The CDR3 coding sequence is TGTGCCAGCAGCGCGATTGAAGAGCAGTTCTTC.